This T cell receptor beta chain emerged from a study of identical twins. General observations from the study: Excess sharing between twins was weaker in beta out-of-frame sequences.

Regarding this clonotype: The antigen remains unidentified.

This CDR3 region has 13 residues. Per germline, CDR1 WSHSY and CDR2 SAAADI. Trimming removed 4 bases from V and 7 bases from J, with 8 bases in between. TCRdb processed the 5' RACE reads anew with MiXCR; each CDR3 protein has one entry. The table records approximately 490,000 distinct CDR3 sequences, more than 20% of them present only once. This same sample was also taken into another study, of yellow fever vaccine responses in identical twins.

The receptor was isolated from a woman younger than 30 in good health. This chain links TRBV10-2 with TRBJ1-6; no clear D. Specimen: CD4+ T cells sorted from blood. The CDR3 DNA is TGCGCCAGCAGTGGTGTCAACAATTCACCCCTCCACTTT. Protein: CASSGVNNSPLHF.